The sequence of this TCR beta chain was determined in a study of blood T cell repertoires in COVID-19 (dated by TCRdb to the early 2020s). Regarding the research as a whole: Collaborator samples came from the United States, Italy and Spain and covered acute and convalescent phases of COVID-19. A freely available public database, intended as a resource for researchers studying the immune response to SARS-CoV-2, is where the repertoires were released. The samples were drawn from two sources: the first 160 participants of the ongoing ImmuneRACE study, and 1,000 to 1,500 subjects contributed by 6 global collaborators. Where available, HLA class I and class II types were taken from metadata supplied by the sample provider and were not determined by assay-based typing. The dataset comprised deeply sampled blood TCRbeta repertoires from subjects exposed to, actively infected with, or recovered from COVID-19. The prospective study material was composed of cDNA or gDNA derived from T cells, B-cell-depleted T cells, or PBMCs. Nearly every sample came with metadata listing a de-identified subject ID, COVID-19 status, age in years and sex.

Its CDR3 holds 15 amino acids, cysteine through phenylalanine. Solely the CDR3 DNA is kept, with 45 bases framed from the first base. The germline V gene yields SGHRS for CDR1 and YFSETQ for CDR2. Ends trimmed: V by 3 bases, J by 6 bases; bases unmatched to a gene: 10. TCRbeta CDR3 regions were amplified from genomic DNA by means of the immunoSEQ Assay, a bias-controlled multiplex PCR. The paper's processing steps were these. Within the assay, amplification of reference gene primers was used to estimate how many nucleated cells each sample contained. Sequence reads were collapsed and filtered to measure the absolute abundance of every unique TCRbeta CDR3 rearrangement. For each sample, productive Simpson clonality was calculated by taking the square root of Simpson's diversity index across productive rearrangements. TCRdb stores this immuneACCESS table with in-frame sequences only. Part of the clones is absent; in the studies checked, under half of the shortfall reflects unresolved V genes, and no reason is known for the rest. V, J and clone size were drawn from that table, and D and trimming were deduced from the DNA. Across this sample there are more than 100,000 clones, with 80% to 90% seen only once. The ten largest account for 4% to 5.5% of the sample.

This clone has only one observation. Its antigen is unknown. No much larger clone is present one base from it, and per-base qualities are unavailable. Each collaborating institution followed its own protocols to collect whole blood in K2EDTA tubes. For TCRbeta analysis, collaborators shipped samples in one of three forms: frozen whole blood, isolated PBMCs, or DNA extracted from either of those sample types. Study-level results and caveats: Clinical and demographic metadata were provided uncurated, with the amount varying by source and participant.

Sequencing was carried out using peripheral blood. The chain employs TRBV5-1 and TRBJ1-1; TRBD1 matches 8 bases in the middle. The sequence came from a man aged 40-49 years with acute or convalescent COVID-19. The nucleotide sequence reads as follows: TGCGCCAGCAGCTGGGACAGGAGTAGCTCGGCTGAAGCTTTCTTT. It encodes CASSWDRSSSAEAFF.